The TCR beta chain described here comes from a study of control samples from healthy donors and cancer patients. The repertoire was sequenced with immunoSEQ multiplex PCR; TCRdb's copy has only in-frame clones and lacks some. Of around 120,000 clones listed, more than 85% are singletons. The sequenced sample was blood. This receptor was obtained from a young woman in good health.

CDR3 amino acids: CAWSVTGLNYGYTF. DNA for the CDR3: TGTGCCTGGAGTGTAACAGGGTTAAACTATGGCTACACCTTC. The chain has TRBV30 and TRBJ1-2, with TRBD1 as a possible D gene (6 bases). Germline V gene lookup returns CDR1 GTSNPN and CDR2 SVGIG (reference sequence). The germline V and J ends were trimmed by 0 bases and 2 bases, with 10 bases remaining between them. The CDR3 contains 14 residues. The complete variable domain, with remaining parts taken from reference TRBV30 and TRBJ1-2, reads SQTIHQWPATLVQPVGSPLSLECTVEGTSNPNLYWYRQAAGRGLQLLFYSVGIGQISSEVPQNLSASRPQDRQFILSSKKLLLSDSGFYLCAWSVTGLNYGYTFGSGTRLTVV.